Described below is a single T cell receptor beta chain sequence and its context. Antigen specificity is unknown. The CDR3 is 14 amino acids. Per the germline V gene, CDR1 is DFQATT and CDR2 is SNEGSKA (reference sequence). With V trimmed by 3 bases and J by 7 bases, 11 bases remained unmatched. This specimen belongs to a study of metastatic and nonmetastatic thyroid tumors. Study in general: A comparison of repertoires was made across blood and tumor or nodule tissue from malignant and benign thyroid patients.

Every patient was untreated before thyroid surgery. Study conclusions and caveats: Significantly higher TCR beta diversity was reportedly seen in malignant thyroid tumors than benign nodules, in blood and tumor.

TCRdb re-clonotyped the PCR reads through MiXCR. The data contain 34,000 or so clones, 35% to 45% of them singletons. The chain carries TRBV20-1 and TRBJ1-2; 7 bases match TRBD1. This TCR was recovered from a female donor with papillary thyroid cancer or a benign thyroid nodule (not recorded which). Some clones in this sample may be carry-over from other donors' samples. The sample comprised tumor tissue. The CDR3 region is CSASPQGVIGGYTF. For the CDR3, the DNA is TGCAGTGCTAGTCCCCAGGGGGTGATAGGTGGCTACACCTTC.